Below, 8 T cell receptor beta chains from the same sample are listed, as sequenced in a study of radiotherapy plus CTLA-4 blockade in lung cancer. The repertoire was sequenced with immunoSEQ multiplex PCR; TCRdb's copy has only in-frame clones and lacks some. Among some 49,000 clones listed, approximately 85% were seen once. The sample here was peripheral blood, taken from a patient treated with radiotherapy plus ipilimumab. Receptors were obtained from a human donor with non-small cell lung cancer whose response to radiotherapy plus ipilimumab could not be evaluated.

This clone came up once. The chain combines TRBV6-1 with TRBJ1-1; no definite D call. Germline V lookup: CDR1 MNHNS, CDR2 SASEGT. V lost 0 bases and J lost 6, with 8 bases in between. This CDR3 spans 13 amino acids. CDR3 sequence reads: CASSEAPGSEAFF. The CDR3 nucleotides are TGTGCCAGCAGTGAAGCGCCGGGGTCTGAAGCTTTCTTT.

The chain recombines TRBV28 with TRBJ1-2; a weak D match, TRBD1 (6 bases). The germline V and J ends were trimmed by 2 bases and 7 bases, with 14 bases remaining between them. The CDR3 runs to 14 residues. Germline CDR1 and CDR2: MDHEN and SYDVKM. Written as DNA, the CDR3 is TGTGCCAGCAGTTTAACAGGGACCCAACGTGGCTACACCTTC. Its translation: CASSLTGTQRGYTF.

This chain joins TRBV15 and TRBJ2-3; D is undetermined. This CDR3 contains 13 residues. V was cut by 0 bases and J by 6 bases, with 7 bases left in between. Germline values: CDR1 LNHNV, CDR2 YYDKDF (reference sequence). The CDR3 here is CATSRDSIDTQYF. The CDR3, as DNA: TGTGCCACCAGCAGAGATAGCATTGATACGCAGTATTTT.

The rearrangement uses TRBV4-3 and TRBJ2-3; D is ambiguous. CDR3 length equals 14 residues. The germline CDR1 and CDR2 sequences are LGHNA and YSLEER. Trimming took 1 base from V and 0 from J, leaving 5 bases between them. The CDR3 reads CASSQGGSTDTQYF. CDR3 DNA sequence: TGCGCCAGCAGCCAAGGAGGTAGCACAGATACGCAGTATTTT.

This clone was seen once. This chain joins TRBV28 and TRBJ2-1; 11 bases are a match to TRBD1. The CDR3 is made up of 15 amino acids. Germline CDR1 MDHEN, CDR2 SYDVKM. J gave up 7 bases and V 7 bases, and 9 bases lay outside the gene matches. Written as DNA, the CDR3 is TGTGCCAGCACTTCCCCTGGACAGGGGGCGAATGAGCAGTTCTTC. Encoded protein: CASTSPGQGANEQFF.

The DNA of the CDR3 is TGTGCCAGCAGCTTAAATCTCGGAGACAGGGGGAGATTATCGCAGTACTTC. It codes for CASSLNLGDRGRLSQYF. V usage is TRBV7-2 and J usage is TRBJ2-7; TRBD1 matches 9 bases. J gave up 9 bases and V 2 bases, and 17 bases lay outside the gene matches. This CDR3 region has 17 residues. Germline assignment: CDR1 SGHTA and CDR2 FQGNSA.

This chain connects TRBV7-6 to TRBJ2-5; 7 nucleotides match TRBD1. This CDR3 has 13 residues. Germline CDR1 SGHVS, CDR2 FNYEAQ. Unmatched junction bases numbered 6, after V lost 6 bases and J lost 5 bases. The CDR3 spells CASSHRGKETQYF. The CDR3 region has the DNA TGTGCCAGCAGTCACAGGGGAAAGGAGACCCAGTACTTC. Using reference TRBV7-6 and TRBJ2-5 for the parts outside the CDR3, the full variable domain is GAGVSQSPRYKVTKRGQDVALRCDPISGHVSLYWYRQALGQGPEFLTYFNYEAQQDKSGLPNDRFSAERPEGSISTLTIQRTEQRDSAMYRCASSHRGKETQYFGPGTRLLVL.

J is TRBJ1-1 and V is TRBV11-3; D is unclear. This CDR3 is built from 14 residues. Trimming removed 0 bases from V and 7 bases from J, with 12 bases in between. The V gene's germline CDR1 is SGHNT and CDR2 YENEEA. The CDR3 spells CASSLDGTSGEAFF. CDR3 bases: TGTGCCAGCAGCTTAGATGGAACATCGGGTGAAGCTTTCTTT.